This T cell receptor beta chain was sequenced in a study of CD8+CD57+ T cells in acquired aplastic anemia. Patients chosen for sequencing had CD8+CD57+ cells that had expanded, as shown by flow cytometry. Many counts were recorded for this clonotype. CDR3 and TCR beta VDJ profiling relied on a genomic DNA template. TCRdb re-derived calls from the reads in MiXCR, one entry per CDR3 protein. The table lists 150,000 to 200,000 distinct CDR3 sequences, roughly 43% of them singletons, with 0.85% to 1.3% in the top ten. V trimming: 5 bases; J trimming: 4 bases; junction bases outside the gene matches: 6. Germline CDR1 reads LNHDA; CDR2 reads SQIVND (reference sequence). The CDR3 consists of 14 residues.

The V and J genes are TRBV19 and TRBJ1-1, with TRBD1 identical over 8 bases. This TCR derives from a human donor with aplastic anemia. The sequencing input was sorted CD4+, CD8+, or CD8+CD57+ T cells (not recorded which) from PBMCs. The CDR3 sequence: CASSVRDRGTEAFF. In DNA form, the CDR3 reads TGTGCCAGTAGTGTACGAGACAGGGGCACTGAAGCTTTCTTT.